The 21 T cell receptor beta chains in this list originate from one sample, sequenced in a study of blood T cell repertoires in COVID-19. The method was immunoSEQ multiplex PCR; TCRdb's version includes in-frame clones alone and lacks a portion of them. The sample carries approximately 210,000 clones, 88% recorded once. The sequenced sample consisted of peripheral blood. The receptors were sampled from a man in his 70s with acute or convalescent COVID-19.

This rearrangement joins TRBV15 to TRBJ1-2; D is undetermined. V lost 5 bases and J lost 4, with 17 bases in between. Germline values: CDR1 LNHNV, CDR2 YYDKDF (reference sequence). The CDR3 extends over 15 amino acids. The CDR3 region has the DNA TGTGCCACCAGCGTCACAGCCCCGGCCCCCTATGGCTACACCTTC. This sequence encodes CATSVTAPAPYGYTF.

The chain uses TRBV27 and TRBJ1-6, with 12 nucleotides matching TRBD1. V lost 3 bases and J lost 8; bases outside the gene matches: 11. This CDR3 comprises 18 residues. Germline loops: CDR1 MNHEY, CDR2 SMNVEV (reference sequence). The CDR3 region is CASSFLNPGQGADSPLHF. The CDR3, as DNA: TGTGCCAGCAGTTTCCTAAACCCGGGACAGGGGGCCGATTCACCCCTCCACTTT.

The chain carries TRBV7-8 and TRBJ1-6; possible D gene TRBD1, 5 bases. V dropped 0 bases and J dropped 7 bases, with 10 bases sitting between them. The CDR3 is 15 residues long. Germline assignment: CDR1 SGHVS and CDR2 FQNEAQ. The CDR3 nucleotides are TGTGCCAGCAGCTTAGCGGGGGGTCGGAATTCACCCCTCCACTTT. It translates to CASSLAGGRNSPLHF.

The chain uses TRBV2 and TRBJ2-7, with TRBD1 matching 9 bases. The length of the CDR3 is 15 residues. Germline loops: CDR1 SNHLY, CDR2 FYNNEI. Losses at the gene ends were 4 bases for V and 3 bases for J; bases not matched to a gene: 7. The DNA of the CDR3 is TGTGCCAGCAGTGCTGGGGACAGGGCCTTCTACGAGCAGTACTTC. As protein: CASSAGDRAFYEQYF.

The gene calls are TRBV19 and TRBJ1-6, with 10 positions matching TRBD1. The CDR3 extends over 17 amino acids. The J segment lost 9 bases and the V segment lost 5 bases, leaving 13 bases of the junction unmatched. CDR1 is LNHDA, CDR2 SQIVND, per germline (reference sequence). CDR3 loop: CASSLRTSGTGVSPLHF. CDR3 nucleotide sequence: TGTGCCAGTAGTCTAAGAACCTCCGGGACAGGGGTTTCACCCCTCCACTTT. Using reference TRBV19 and TRBJ1-6 for the parts outside the CDR3, the full variable domain is DGGITQSPKYLFRKEGQNVTLSCEQNLNHDAMYWYRQDPGQGLRLIYYSQIVNDFQKGDIAEGYSVSREKKESFPLTVTSAQKNPTAFYLCASSLRTSGTGVSPLHFGNGTRLTVT.

The chain links TRBV27 to TRBJ1-5, with D maybe TRBD1 (5 bases). V lost 6 bases and J lost 7, with 13 bases in between. This CDR3 region has 13 residues. CDR1 MNHEY and CDR2 SMNVEV come from the germline V gene (reference sequence). For the CDR3, the DNA is TGTGCCAGCAGCGTCGGGGGTGGGCAGCCCCAGCATTTT. It specifies CASSVGGGQPQHF.

This clone appeared once. This chain links TRBV19 with TRBJ2-1; perhaps TRBD1 as D (6 bases). The length of the CDR3 is 16 residues. Germline-derived CDR1 and CDR2 are LNHDA and SQIVND (reference sequence). Trimming took 7 bases from V and 7 from J, leaving 23 bases between them. In nucleotides, the CDR3 is TGTGCCAGTAAAACAACCGGGACATCGCGTATTAATGAGCAGTTCTTC. Amino acid sequence: CASKTTGTSRINEQFF.

The V gene is TRBV5-1, the J gene TRBJ2-2; TRBD2 matches at 13 bases. V was pared by 4 bases and J by 6 bases, with 6 bases of the junction left unmatched. Germline CDR1 reads SGHRS; CDR2 reads YFSETQ. This CDR3 spans 16 amino acids. CDR3 sequence (DNA): TGCGCCAGCAGCCCCCGACTAGCGGGAGGTTCCGGGGAGCTGTTTTTT. The encoded protein is CASSPRLAGGSGELFF.

This rearrangement joins TRBV4-2 to TRBJ2-3; weak D call: TRBD1 (5 bases). The CDR3 is 13 amino acids. V lost 0 bases and J 5 bases, leaving 6 bases between the germline ends. Germline CDR1 LGHNA, CDR2 YNFKEQ. The CDR3 nucleotides read TGTGCCAGCAGCCAAGACCAGGGAGATACGCAGTATTTT. It codes for CASSQDQGDTQYF.

The chain joins TRBV7-2 to TRBJ2-5; the match to TRBD2 covers 10 bases. This CDR3 region has 15 residues. Germline assignment: CDR1 SGHTA and CDR2 FQGNSA. V lost 1 base, J lost 6 bases, and 5 bases stayed unmatched. Here the CDR3 DNA reads TGTGCCAGCAGCTTAGAGGCTAGCGGGAGTCAGACCCAGTACTTC. This translates into CASSLEASGSQTQYF.

The chain recombines TRBV6-1 with TRBJ1-2, with 9 bases that match TRBD1. This CDR3 has 17 residues. The V segment lost 2 bases and the J segment 4 bases; nucleotides outside the gene matches: 11. Per the germline V gene, CDR1 is MNHNS and CDR2 is SASEGT. Here the CDR3 reads CASSEYFLSTGGYGYTF. DNA for the CDR3: TGTGCCAGCAGTGAATACTTCCTATCGACAGGGGGCTATGGCTACACCTTC.

The CDR3 coding sequence is TGTGCCACCGAAAAGCAGGGGAGAAACACCATATATTTT. Translation: CATEKQGRNTIYF. The gene calls are TRBV3-1 (or the pseudogene TRBV3-2) and TRBJ1-3, with a tentative D call TRBD1 (6 bases). This CDR3 is built from 13 residues. The V end lost 10 bases, the J end lost 5 bases, and 15 bases lay between the germline ends. The V gene's germline CDR1 is LGHDT and CDR2 YNNKEL (reference sequence).

The genes are TRBV5-4 and TRBJ1-1; no definite D call. Trimming removed 2 bases at V and 4 bases at J, with 6 bases between. From germline, CDR1 is SGHNT and CDR2 YYREEE (reference sequence). The CDR3 loop spans 12 amino acids. CDR3 nucleotides: TGTGCCAGCAGCTTATTCGGCACTGAAGCTTTCTTT. The encoded protein is CASSLFGTEAFF. Together with reference TRBV5-4 and TRBJ1-1, the CDR3 gives the full variable domain: ETGVTQSPTHLIKTRGQQVTLRCSSQSGHNTVSWYQQALGQGPQFIFQYYREEENGRGNFPPRFSGLQFPNYSSELNVNALELDDSALYLCASSLFGTEAFFGQGTRLTVV.

The V gene is TRBV30, the J gene TRBJ1-2; TRBD1 is a possible D gene (6 bases). V dropped 3 bases and J dropped 8 bases, with 13 bases sitting between them. Per germline, CDR1 GTSNPN and CDR2 SVGIG (reference sequence). There are 12 residues in the CDR3. CDR3 sequence: CAWRYTGTGYTF. The CDR3 region has the DNA TGTGCCTGGAGGTATACAGGGACGGGCTACACCTTC.

The chain carries TRBV6-5 and TRBJ2-5, with 8 bases that match TRBD2. Germline V lookup: CDR1 MNHEY, CDR2 SVGAGI. V was clipped by 5 bases and J by 1 base; unmatched bases: 3. CDR3 length: 14 residues. CDR3 protein: CASSRGLAQETQYF. The CDR3 DNA sequence: TGTGCCAGCAGTCGCGGACTAGCCCAAGAGACCCAGTACTTC.

This chain joins TRBV5-1 and TRBJ2-1; TRBD2 agrees at 14 bases. Germline loops: CDR1 SGHRS, CDR2 YFSETQ. The CDR3 is 17 amino acids. The trim removed 2 bases at V and 9 bases at J, leaving 10 bases unmatched. The CDR3 sequence is CASSLAAGTSGRTEQFF. In nucleotides, the CDR3 is TGCGCCAGCAGCTTAGCCGCCGGGACTAGCGGGAGAACTGAGCAGTTCTTC. Looking up the rest from reference TRBV5-1 and TRBJ2-1 gives the full variable domain: KAGVTQTPRYLIKTRGQQVTLSCSPISGHRSVSWYQQTPGQGLQFLFEYFSETQRNKGNFPGRFSGRQFSNSRSEMNVSTLELGDSALYLCASSLAAGTSGRTEQFFGPGTRLTVL.

The gene calls are TRBV6-5 and TRBJ1-2; the match to TRBD1 covers 8 bases. The trim removed 4 bases at V and 5 bases at J, leaving 3 bases unmatched. This CDR3 has 13 amino acids. Germline CDR1 MNHEY, CDR2 SVGAGI. The CDR3, as DNA: TGTGCCAGCAGTTGGGGACAGGTTTATGGCTACACCTTC. This gives the protein CASSWGQVYGYTF.

The chain uses TRBV19 and TRBJ1-5; D is perhaps TRBD1 (6 bases). This CDR3 comprises 14 residues. CDR1 is LNHDA and CDR2 is SQIVND in the germline V gene (reference sequence). V was shortened by 5 bases and J by 3 bases, with 11 bases between the two germline ends. The CDR3 reads CASSSGQINQPQHF. DNA of the CDR3: TGTGCCAGTAGTTCTGGACAGATCAATCAGCCCCAGCATTTT.

This chain connects TRBV19 to TRBJ1-1, with D possibly matching TRBD1 (6 bases). CDR1 and CDR2 from the germline V gene are LNHDA and SQIVND (reference sequence). The V and J ends lost 7 bases and 0 bases respectively, with 15 bases between them. This CDR3 region has 15 residues. CDR3 sequence: CASTPTTGVNTEAFF. In nucleotides, the CDR3 is TGTGCCAGTACCCCCACGACAGGTGTGAACACTGAAGCTTTCTTT.

The chain's CDR3 is CASSQDWQGLYNEQFF. CDR3 coding DNA: TGTGCCAGCAGCCAAGATTGGCAGGGGCTTTACAATGAGCAGTTCTTC. The genes are TRBV4-2 and TRBJ2-1, with a weak D call TRBD1 (6 bases). CDR1 is LGHNA, CDR2 YNFKEQ, per germline. Trimming left V 0 bases short and J 4 bases short, with 13 bases between. This CDR3 has 16 amino acids.

The rearrangement joins TRBV27 to TRBJ1-1; perhaps TRBD1 as D (6 bases). The CDR3 is 15 residues long. CDR1 and CDR2 from the germline V gene are MNHEY and SMNVEV (reference sequence). The germline V and J ends were trimmed by 1 base and 3 bases, with 12 bases remaining between them. DNA of the CDR3: TGTGCCAGCAGTTTATTTAGGGGGTTGGACACTGAAGCTTTCTTT. Translation gives CASSLFRGLDTEAFF.